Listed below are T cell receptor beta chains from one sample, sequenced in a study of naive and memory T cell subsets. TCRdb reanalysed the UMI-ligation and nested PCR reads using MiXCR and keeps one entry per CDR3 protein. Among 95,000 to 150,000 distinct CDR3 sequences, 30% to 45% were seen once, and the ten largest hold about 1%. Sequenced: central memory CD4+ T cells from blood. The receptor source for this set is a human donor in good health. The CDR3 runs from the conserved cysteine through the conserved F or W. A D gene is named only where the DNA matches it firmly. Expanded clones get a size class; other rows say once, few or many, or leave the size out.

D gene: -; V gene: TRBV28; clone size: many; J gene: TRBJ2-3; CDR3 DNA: TGTGCCAGCAGCACACCCTCGGGGGTGGGGAAAGATACGCAGTATTTT; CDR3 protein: CASSTPSGVGKDTQYF
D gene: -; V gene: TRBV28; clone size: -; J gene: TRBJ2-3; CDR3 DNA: TGTGCCAGCAGTTCCTCCTCCCAGGGTTCGGGAGATACGCAGTATTTT; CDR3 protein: CASSSSSQGSGDTQYF
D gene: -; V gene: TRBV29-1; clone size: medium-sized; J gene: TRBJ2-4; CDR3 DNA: TGCAGCGCCATCGGACAGATCCTAGCCAAAAACATTCAGTACTTC; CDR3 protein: CSAIGQILAKNIQYF
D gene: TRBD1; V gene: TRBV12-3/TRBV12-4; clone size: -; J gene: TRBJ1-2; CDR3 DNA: TGTGCCAGCAGTACCAGGACAGGGGCGAGCTATGGCTACACCTTC; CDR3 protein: CASSTRTGASYGYTF
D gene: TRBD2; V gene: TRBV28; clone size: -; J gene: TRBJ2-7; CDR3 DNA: TGTGCCAGCAGTTTTCCGTCTAGCGGTACCTACGAGCAGTACTTC; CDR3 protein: CASSFPSSGTYEQYF
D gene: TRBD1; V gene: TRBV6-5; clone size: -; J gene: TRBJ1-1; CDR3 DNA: TGTGCCAGCAGTTCAACCCGCCGGACAGGGAAGAACACTGAAGCTTTCTTT; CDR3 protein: CASSSTRRTGKNTEAFF
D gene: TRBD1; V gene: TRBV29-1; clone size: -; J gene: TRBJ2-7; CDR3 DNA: TGCAGCGTTGAGTCTAGGGCAGGGGGCTACGAGCAGTACTTC; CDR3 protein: CSVESRAGGYEQYF
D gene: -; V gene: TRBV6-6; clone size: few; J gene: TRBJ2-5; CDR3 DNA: TGTGCCAGCAGTTACAACAGGTACCAAGAGACCCAGTACTTC; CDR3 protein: CASSYNRYQETQYF
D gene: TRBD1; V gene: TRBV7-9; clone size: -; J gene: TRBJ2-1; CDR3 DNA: TGTGCCAGCAGCTTATATGGCAGGGGGCCTTACAATGAGCAGTTCTTC; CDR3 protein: CASSLYGRGPYNEQFF
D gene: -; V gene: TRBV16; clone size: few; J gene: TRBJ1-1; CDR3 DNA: TGTGCCAGCAGCCGAGCACTGGAGTTCACTGAAGCTTTCTTT; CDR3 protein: CASSRALEFTEAFF
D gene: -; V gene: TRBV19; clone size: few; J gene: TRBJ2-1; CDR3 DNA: TGTGCCAGTAGTCCGAGCGGAAGCTCCTACAATGAGCAGTTCTTC; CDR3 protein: CASSPSGSSYNEQFF
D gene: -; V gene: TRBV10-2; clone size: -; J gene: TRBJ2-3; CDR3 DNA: TGCGCCAGCAGTGGACCAGAGGATACGCAGTATTTT; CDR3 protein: CASSGPEDTQYF
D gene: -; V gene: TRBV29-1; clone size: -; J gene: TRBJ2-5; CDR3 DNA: TGCAGCGTTTTGAAAGGACCATGGGGGGAGACCCAGTACTTC; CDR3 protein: CSVLKGPWGETQYF
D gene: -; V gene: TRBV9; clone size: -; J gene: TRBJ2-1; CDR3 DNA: TGTGCCAGCAGCGTAGCGGGAAGCCACAATGAGCAGTTCTTC; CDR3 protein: CASSVAGSHNEQFF
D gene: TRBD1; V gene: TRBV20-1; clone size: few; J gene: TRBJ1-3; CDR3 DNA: TGCAGTGCCACGACAGGGAACTCTGGAAACACCATATATTTT; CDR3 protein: CSATTGNSGNTIYF
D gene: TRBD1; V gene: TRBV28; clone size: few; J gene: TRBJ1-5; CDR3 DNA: TGTGCCAGCAGACCCGGGACAGGGGGCTATAGCAATCAGCCCCAGCATTTT; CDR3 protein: CASRPGTGGYSNQPQHF
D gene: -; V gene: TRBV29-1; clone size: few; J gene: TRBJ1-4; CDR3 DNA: TGCAGCGTTGTCTTATGGGTGGGTCGGGGCATCGCTAATGAAAAACTGTTTTTT; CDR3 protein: CSVVLWVGRGIANEKLFF
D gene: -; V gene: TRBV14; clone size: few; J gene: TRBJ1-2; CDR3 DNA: TGTGCCAGCAGCCCGGCTTTACGAAGTGGCTACACCTTC; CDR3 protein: CASSPALRSGYTF